This TCR beta chain was observed in a study of blood T cell repertoires in COVID-19. Study at large: Samples came from the United States, Italy and Spain, spanning acute and convalescent COVID-19. Sources were T cells, B-cell-depleted T cells, or PBMCs; the material itself was cDNA or gDNA.

In the original processing: Reference gene primer amplification in the assay estimated nucleated cell counts. Assay used: immunoSEQ multiplex PCR; TCRdb lists only in-frame clones, some missing. Clonal size and the V and J genes are those of that table, whereas D and trimming came from the DNA. The table lists roughly 76,000 clones, 75% to 80% of them singletons, with about 16% in the top ten. CDR1 and CDR2 (germline): MDHEN, SYDVKM. The CDR3 extends over 11 amino acids. V was cut by 9 bases and J by 8 bases, with 10 bases left in between. This receptor was obtained from a human donor in a cohort sampled during active COVID-19. The sequencing input was peripheral blood. The chain links TRBV28 to TRBJ1-4; unclear D gene. CDR3 bases: TGTGCCAGTAAACGGTTCGAAAAACTGTTTTTT. Protein product: CASKRFEKLFF.